The 13 T cell receptor beta chains below were found in one sample sequenced in a study of low-dose radiotherapy and immunotherapy resistance in tumors. Gene-specific TRAV and TRBV primers were used for first-strand cDNA, covering alpha and beta chains. TCR amplification used roughly 20 PCR cycles, a constant-region primer and a V-primer adapter. TCRdb reanalysed the reads using MiXCR and keeps one entry per CDR3 protein. The repertoire holds more than 15,000 distinct CDR3 sequences, with about 70% as singletons. These receptors were collected from a human donor with advanced metastatic prostate, ovarian, gallbladder or colorectal cancer (not recorded which). This table probably holds off-target reads from a library built for another chain.

This chain joins TRBV14 and TRBJ2-6, with D perhaps assigned TRBD1 or TRBD2 (5 bases each). Per the germline V gene, CDR1 is SGHDN and CDR2 is FVKESK. This CDR3 comprises 21 residues. V was cut by 2 bases and J by 3 bases, with 26 bases left in between. In DNA form, the CDR3 reads TGTGCCAGCAGCCAACCCTGGACGGGTTTCCGTCTGGGGGATGGGGCCAACGTCCTGACTTTC. The encoded protein is CASSQPWTGFRLGDGANVLTF.

This clonotype was observed a few times. Mismatch with germline at one junction end may stem from a read error. The chain employs TRBV5-6 and TRBJ1-2; a weak D match, TRBD1 (5 bases). Germline lookup yields CDR1 SGHDT and CDR2 YYEEEE. The CDR3 length is 16 residues. This chain's CDR3 is CASSWVSGSRDMATDF. DNA for the CDR3: TGTGCCAGCAGCTGGGTCTCAGGGTCACGGGATATGGCTACCGACTTC.

The chain combines TRBV29-1 with TRBJ1-1; D is perhaps TRBD1 (6 bases). The V gene's germline CDR1 is SQVTM and CDR2 ANQGSEA. Trimming left V 6 bases short and J 7 bases short, with 9 bases between. This CDR3 comprises 10 residues. DNA for the CDR3: TGCAGCGTCATGGACAGTGAAGCTTTCTTT. Translating it yields CSVMDSEAFF.

The rearrangement links TRBV5-6 to TRBJ1-5; 9 bases are a match to TRBD1. Germline loops: CDR1 SGHDT, CDR2 YYEEEE. With 4 bases clipped from V and 3 bases from J, the junction kept 11 bases outside the gene matches. The CDR3 is 17 residues long. Written as DNA, the CDR3 is TGTGCCAGCAGCGCGACGGACAGGGGCCTCCTCAATCAGCCCCAGCATTTT. Translated: CASSATDRGLLNQPQHF.

The chain uses TRBV10-3 and TRBJ2-2, with 7 positions matching TRBD1. CDR3 size: 14 residues. Germline trimming cut 10 bases from V and 2 bases from J; bases unmatched to any gene: 7. Germline V gives CDR1 ENHRY, CDR2 SYGVKD. The CDR3 nucleotides read TGTGCCACTTTAAGGGACAGTAACACCGGGGAGCTGTTTTTT. Amino acid sequence: CATLRDSNTGELFF.

The CDR3 nucleotides are TGTGCCAGCTCACCACCGGAGACCCAGTACTTC. As protein: CASSPPETQYF. V gene TRBV18 combines with J gene TRBJ2-5; D is unclear. The CDR3 loop spans 11 amino acids. V gave up 0 bases and J gave up 5 bases, with 1 base separating them. CDR1 and CDR2 (germline): KGHSH, LQKENI.

This chain links TRBV6-8 with TRBJ2-3, with D possibly being TRBD2 (6 bases). Germline-derived CDR1 and CDR2 are MNHGY and SAAAGT. Trimming removed 3 bases from V and 2 bases from J, with 15 bases in between. This CDR3 has 16 amino acids. CDR3 amino acids: CASSYSPGGATDTQYF. The CDR3 DNA is TGTGCCAGCAGTTATTCCCCCGGGGGAGCCACAGATACGCAGTATTTT.

The chain uses TRBV3-1 and TRBJ2-1; D ambiguous. CDR3 length: 12 amino acids. Germline CDR1 is LGHDT and CDR2 is YNNKEL (reference sequence). V lost 1 base and J 11 bases, leaving 9 bases between the germline ends. CDR3 protein: CASSQADGQQFF. The CDR3 region has the DNA TGTGCCAGCAGCCAAGCCGACGGGCAGCAGTTCTTC.

This chain connects TRBV18 to TRBJ1-2; maybe TRBD1 (6 bases). V was trimmed by 0 bases and J by 3 bases, leaving 11 bases between them. The germline gives CDR1 KGHSH, CDR2 LQKENI. The CDR3 sequence is 15 residues long. The DNA for the CDR3 is TGTGCCAGCTCACCACCGGCAGGGGTGGACTATGGCTACACCTTC. Residues: CASSPPAGVDYGYTF.

The chain recombines TRBV24-1 with TRBJ2-7; the match to TRBD2 covers 10 bases. V was pared by 4 bases and J by 2 bases, with 10 bases of the junction left unmatched. CDR3 length: 17 residues. CDR1 and CDR2 (germline): KGHDR, SFDVKD. DNA for the CDR3: TGTGCCACCAGTGACCTAGCCCGGACTAGCGGAGCCTACGAGCAGTACTTC. It specifies CATSDLARTSGAYEQYF.

The chain is built from TRBV30 and TRBJ1-1, with no clear D. This CDR3 contains 11 residues. The germline V gene encodes CDR1 GTSNPN and CDR2 SVGIG (reference sequence). The V end was cut by 4 bases, the J end by 9 bases, with 12 bases between. This CDR3 reads CAWTPPGKAFF. DNA for the CDR3: TGTGCCTGGACCCCGCCGGGGAAAGCTTTCTTT.

This clonotype was picked up one time. This sequence joins TRBV6-4 and TRBJ1-5, with D perhaps TRBD1 (6 bases). V shed 0 bases and J shed 5 bases, with 17 bases lying between them. Germline V gene data show CDR1 as MRHNA and CDR2 as SNTAGT. This CDR3 has 17 amino acids. This chain's CDR3 is CASSDSSWTVVHQPQHF. The CDR3 nucleotides read TGTGCCAGCAGTGACTCGTCCTGGACAGTAGTACATCAGCCCCAGCATTTT.

The genes are TRBV4-3 and TRBJ2-5, with 7 bases lining up with TRBD2. CDR3 length: 15 amino acids. Looked up from germline, CDR1 is LGHNA and CDR2 is YSLEER. After removal of 5 bases from V and 2 bases from J, the junction contained 8 bases not matched to a gene. This CDR3 is CASSRSGGPQETQYF. The CDR3 nucleotides are TGCGCCAGCAGCAGATCGGGAGGACCACAAGAGACCCAGTACTTC.